The following is a T cell receptor beta chain sequence with its context. What it binds is unknown. These data belong to a study of T cell responses to AZD1222 COVID-19 vaccine. Regarding the study as a whole: Clonal diversity was possibly underestimated, and white British individuals and females predominated among donors.

Sequencing used immunoSEQ multiplex PCR; TCRdb keeps in-frame clones, though not all of them. The data hold approximately 130,000 clones, with over 90% observed a single time. This sequence was found in an adult in good health. The material sequenced was peripheral blood, taken on day 0 of AZD1222 vaccination.

This CDR3 reads CASSHLTDASSNQPQHF. The CDR3 coding sequence is TGTGCCAGCAGCCACCTGACAGATGCGAGTAGCAATCAGCCCCAGCATTTT. This chain connects TRBV14 to TRBJ1-5; possible D gene TRBD1, 5 bases. V lost 3 bases to trimming and J lost 0 bases, with 15 bases between them. Germline loops: CDR1 SGHDN, CDR2 FVKESK. The CDR3 is 17 amino acids.